One T cell receptor beta chain is described in this entry. This CDR3 contains 12 residues. V gave up 4 bases and J gave up 7 bases, with 10 bases separating them. CDR1 is MNHEY, CDR2 SMNVEV, per germline (reference sequence). This sample was included in a study of blood T cell repertoires in COVID-19. Per the original methods: Using reference gene primer amplification, nucleated cell counts were estimated. The assay was immunoSEQ multiplex PCR, and TCRdb's table has in-frame clones only and misses some. V, J and clone size were drawn from that table, and D and trimming were deduced from the DNA. The sample has hundreds of thousands of clones, around 90% seen once; the top ten hold roughly 1.6%. Participant-reported clinical history was the basis for cohort assignment. In Cohort 3, a recovered donor had either two negative PCRs, clearance, or symptom resolution.

The sequencing input was PBMCs or T cells enriched from blood (not recorded which). This receptor was obtained from a woman aged 50 to 65 who had recovered from COVID-19. V usage is TRBV27 and J usage is TRBJ1-1; D might be TRBD1 (5 bases). CDR3: CASSSTGGEAFF. The CDR3 coding sequence is TGTGCCAGCAGTTCGACCGGGGGTGAAGCTTTCTTT.